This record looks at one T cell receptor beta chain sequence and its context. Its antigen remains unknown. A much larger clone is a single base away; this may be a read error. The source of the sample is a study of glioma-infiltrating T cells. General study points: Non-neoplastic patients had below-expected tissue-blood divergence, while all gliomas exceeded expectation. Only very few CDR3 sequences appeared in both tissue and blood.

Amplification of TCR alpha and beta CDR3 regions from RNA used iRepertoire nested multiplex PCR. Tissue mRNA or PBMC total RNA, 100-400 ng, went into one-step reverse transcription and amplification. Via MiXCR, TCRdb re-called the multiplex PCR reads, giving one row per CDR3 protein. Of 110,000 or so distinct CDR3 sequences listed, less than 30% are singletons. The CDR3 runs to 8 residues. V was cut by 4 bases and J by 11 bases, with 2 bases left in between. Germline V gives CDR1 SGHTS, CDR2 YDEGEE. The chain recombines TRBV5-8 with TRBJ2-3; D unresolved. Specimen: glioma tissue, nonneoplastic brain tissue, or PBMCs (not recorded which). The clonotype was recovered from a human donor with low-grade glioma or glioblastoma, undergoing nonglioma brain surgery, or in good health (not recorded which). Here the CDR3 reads CASSLQYF. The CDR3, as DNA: TGTGCCAGCAGCCTGCAGTATTTT.